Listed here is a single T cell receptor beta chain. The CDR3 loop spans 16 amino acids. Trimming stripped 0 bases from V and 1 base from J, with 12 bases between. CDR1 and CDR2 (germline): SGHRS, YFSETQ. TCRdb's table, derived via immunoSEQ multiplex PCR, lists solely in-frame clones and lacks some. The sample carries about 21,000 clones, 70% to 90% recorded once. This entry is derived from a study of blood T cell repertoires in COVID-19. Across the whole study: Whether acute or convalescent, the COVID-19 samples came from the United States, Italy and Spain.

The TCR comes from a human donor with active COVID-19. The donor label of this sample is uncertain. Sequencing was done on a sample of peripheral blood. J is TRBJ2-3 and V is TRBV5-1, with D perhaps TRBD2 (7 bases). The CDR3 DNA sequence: TGCGCCAGCAGCTTGGCCGGGGGGCGTCGCACAGATACGCAGTATTTT. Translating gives CASSLAGGRRTDTQYF.